The T cell receptor (beta chain) under discussion was sequenced for a study of shared clonotypes between healthy human individuals. To note about this clone: The antigen is not known.

This table comes from immunoSEQ multiplex PCR, and its TCRdb copy is limited to in-frame clones, with some not included. The sample has a few million clones, almost 96% seen once; the top ten hold 0.1% to 0.15%. Points from the study as a whole: For naive CD4 cells, roughly 5% of clonotypes were shared across a few donors. Against clonotypes common to all four donors, non-shared ones had lower generation probabilities.

The receptor was derived from a man between 18 and 35 years old in good health. The sequenced sample consisted of naive CD4+ T cells sorted from blood. Subset of the sample: CD45RA+ positively selected.

The CDR3 region has the DNA TGTGCCAGCAGCCTCGGGGGGGTAGGAGATACGCAGTATTTT. This codes for CASSLGGVGDTQYF. V and J are TRBV11-1 and TRBJ2-3, with 8 bases identical to TRBD2. The CDR3 extends over 14 amino acids. Trimming at V came to 5 bases and at J to 5 bases, leaving 6 bases not matched to a gene. Germline CDR1 is SGHAT and CDR2 is FQDESV (reference sequence).